Listed below are T cell receptor beta chains from one sample, sequenced in a study of cytomegalovirus exposure and HLA in healthy donors. Some clones are missing from TCRdb's copy, which holds only in-frame ones; the method was immunoSEQ multiplex PCR. The table shows 150,000 to 200,000 clones, with around three quarters occurring only once. Specimen: PBMCs. Receptor source: a man aged 30 to 45 in good health and CMV-seropositive. The CDR3 runs from the conserved cysteine through the conserved F or W. The order of the fields is D gene, V gene, clone size, J gene, CDR3 protein, CDR3 DNA. The D gene is left open where the match is weak. A clone size is listed for some rows: how often the clone was seen (once, few, many), or a class if it is expanded.

TRBD1,TRBV6-1,few,TRBJ2-3,CASSDTTGLGTDTQYF,TGTGCCAGCAGTGATACGACAGGGTTGGGTACAGATACGCAGTATTTT
TRBD1,TRBV29-1,.,TRBJ1-1,CSADPTGWCLNTEAFF,TGCAGCGCTGACCCGACAGGGTGGTGCTTGAACACTGAAGCTTTCTTT
TRBD1,TRBV5-5,.,TRBJ1-6,CASSYRGDSPLHF,TGTGCCAGCAGCTACAGGGGTGATTCACCCCTCCACTTT
TRBD1,TRBV30,few,TRBJ1-1,CACFRGSNTEAFF,TGTGCCTGTTTCAGGGGGTCGAACACTGAAGCTTTCTTT
.,TRBV7-6,.,TRBJ1-1,CASSLTPNTEAFF,TGTGCCAGCAGCTTGACACCGAACACTGAAGCTTTCTTT
.,TRBV30,once,TRBJ2-2,CAWSTGIGELFF,TGTGCCTGGAGCACAGGTATCGGGGAGCTGTTTTTT
.,TRBV13,.,TRBJ1-2,CASSLERTSEGDYGYTF,TGTGCCAGCAGCTTAGAAAGGACATCCGAAGGAGACTATGGCTACACCTTC
.,TRBV7-8,.,TRBJ2-5,CASSLDDSKETQYF,TGTGCCAGCAGCTTAGACGACAGCAAAGAGACCCAGTACTTC
.,TRBV2,.,TRBJ2-3,CASSVGLDTDTQYF,TGTGCCAGCAGTGTGGGACTCGACACAGATACGCAGTATTTT
.,TRBV7-9,.,TRBJ2-7,CASSLARGQSYEQYF,TGTGCCAGCAGCTTAGCGCGGGGACAGAGCTACGAGCAGTACTTC
.,TRBV5-6,.,TRBJ2-4,CASSLGLAKNIQYF,TGTGCCAGCAGCTTGGGGCTAGCCAAAAACATTCAGTACTTC
TRBD2,TRBV7-9,.,TRBJ2-3,CASSFVSGGATDTQYF,TGTGCCAGCAGCTTCGTCAGCGGGGGGGCCACAGATACGCAGTATTTT
.,TRBV9,.,TRBJ1-5,CASSALAGGLGQPQHF,TGTGCCAGCAGTGCATTAGCGGGCGGACTTGGTCAGCCCCAGCATTTT
.,TRBV7-2,.,TRBJ2-7,CASSSPDSFSYEQYF,TGTGCCAGCAGCTCCCCGGACAGCTTTTCCTACGAGCAGTACTTC
.,TRBV5-1,.,TRBJ2-2,CASSRLYTDRGRGELFF,TGCGCCAGCAGCCGTTTGTATACCGACAGAGGTAGAGGGGAGCTGTTTTTT
.,TRBV6-5,few,TRBJ2-7,CASSAGAAGAHEQYF,TGTGCCAGCAGTGCTGGGGCTGCAGGGGCGCACGAGCAGTACTTC
TRBD1,TRBV30,.,TRBJ1-1,CAWKTGLNTEAFF,TGTGCCTGGAAGACAGGGCTGAACACTGAAGCTTTCTTT
.,TRBV30,.,TRBJ2-3,CAWSRFRVSTDTQYF,TGTGCCTGGAGTCGGTTCAGGGTGTCTACAGATACGCAGTATTTT
TRBD1,TRBV4-1,.,TRBJ2-7,CASSQETGAGAGEQYF,TGCGCCAGCAGCCAAGAGACAGGGGCCGGGGCAGGCGAGCAGTACTTC
TRBD1,TRBV7-2,.,TRBJ2-7,CASSLTGGSEQYF,TGTGCCAGCAGCTTGACAGGGGGCTCCGAGCAGTACTTC
.,TRBV11-2,.,TRBJ2-7,CASSSLGEGDREQYF,TGTGCCAGCAGCTCATTAGGGGAAGGGGATCGAGAGCAGTACTTC
TRBD1,TRBV28,.,TRBJ2-7,CASSPRDRGIYEQYF,TGTGCCAGCAGTCCCCGGGACAGGGGAATCTACGAGCAGTACTTC
.,TRBV29-1,.,TRBJ2-2,CSVEVYTGELFF,TGCAGCGTTGAAGTCTACACCGGGGAGCTGTTTTTT
.,TRBV4-2,.,TRBJ2-5,CASRSGTGGWETQYF,TGTGCCAGCAGATCAGGAACGGGGGGCTGGGAGACCCAGTACTTC
.,TRBV30,.,TRBJ2-5,CAWSPGNGETQYF,TGTGCCTGGAGTCCGGGGAACGGAGAGACCCAGTACTTC
.,TRBV23-1,.,TRBJ2-7,CASSQSAGLGEQYF,TGCGCCAGCAGTCAAAGCGCAGGGCTCGGCGAGCAGTACTTC
TRBD2,TRBV6-5,.,TRBJ2-2,CASSYSRGGDTGELFF,TGTGCCAGCAGTTACTCCCGGGGGGGCGACACCGGGGAGCTGTTTTTT
TRBD1,TRBV15,.,TRBJ2-7,CATSRAGTDDFEQYF,TGTGCCACCAGCAGAGCCGGGACAGACGATTTCGAGCAGTACTTC
.,TRBV25-1,.,TRBJ2-7,CASSDQTGGRALHEQYF,TGTGCCAGCAGTGATCAGACTGGTGGCAGGGCGCTTCACGAGCAGTACTTC